The TCR beta chain under discussion was sequenced for a study of blood T cell repertoires in COVID-19. At the level of the study: Italy, Spain and the United States were the sources of the convalescent and acute COVID-19 samples.

It was during active infection that Seattle patients were enrolled and then longitudinally followed. Per the study methods: How many nucleated cells were present was estimated from reference gene primer amplification. Profiling relied on immunoSEQ multiplex PCR, and the TCRdb table lists in-frame clones only, not all of them. D and trimming come from the DNA, and the V and J calls and clone size come from that table. The table includes 150,000 to 200,000 clones, around 92% detected once. The receptor comes from a man younger than 40 with COVID-19, enrolled during active disease. The sequenced sample was peripheral blood.

The chain's CDR3 is CASSEYAGTGGTDTQYF. The CDR3 nucleotides are TGTGCCAGCAGTGAATACGCCGGGACAGGGGGCACAGATACGCAGTATTTT. The rearrangement links TRBV6-4 to TRBJ2-3, with TRBD1 identical over 10 bases. Germline V lookup: CDR1 MRHNA, CDR2 SNTAGT. The CDR3 is made up of 17 amino acids. The junction had 7 bases not matched to a gene; V was cut back by 3 bases and J by 1 base.